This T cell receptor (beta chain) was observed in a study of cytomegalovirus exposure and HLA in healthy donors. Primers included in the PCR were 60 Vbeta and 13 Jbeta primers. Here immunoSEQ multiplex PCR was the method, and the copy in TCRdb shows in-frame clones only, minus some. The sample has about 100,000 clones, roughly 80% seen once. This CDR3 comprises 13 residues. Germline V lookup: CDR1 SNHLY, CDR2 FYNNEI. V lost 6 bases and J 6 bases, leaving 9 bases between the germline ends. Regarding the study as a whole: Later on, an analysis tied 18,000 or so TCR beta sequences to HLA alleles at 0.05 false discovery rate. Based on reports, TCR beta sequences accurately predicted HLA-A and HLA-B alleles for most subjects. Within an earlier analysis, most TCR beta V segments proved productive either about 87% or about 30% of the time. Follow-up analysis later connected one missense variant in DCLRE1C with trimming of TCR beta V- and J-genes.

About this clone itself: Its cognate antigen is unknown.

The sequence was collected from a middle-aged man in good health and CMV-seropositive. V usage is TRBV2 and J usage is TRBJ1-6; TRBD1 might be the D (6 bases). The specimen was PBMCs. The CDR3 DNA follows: TGTGCCAGCAGGGGGGCACGTAATTCACCCCTCCACTTT. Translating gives CASRGARNSPLHF.